Listed below are T cell receptor beta chains from one sample, sequenced in a study of response to subunit inactivated influenza vaccine. TCRdb analysed the RT-PCR reads with MiXCR anew, one entry per CDR3 protein. The table records about 240,000 distinct CDR3 sequences, approximately 12% of them present only once. The sequenced sample was non-naive T cells sorted from PBMCs, obtained around 14 days before vaccination. These receptors were collected from a man between 45 and 60 years old who received an inactivated influenza vaccine. The CDR3 runs from the conserved cysteine through the conserved F or W. D genes are given only for firm matches. Expanded clones get a size class; other rows say once, few or many, or leave the size out.

j_gene	abundance	v_gene	d_gene	CDR3nt	CDR3aa
TRBJ2-4	few	TRBV20-1	-	TGCAGTGCTAGCCCACTAGGGCGAAACATTCAGTACTTC	CSASPLGRNIQYF
TRBJ2-1	-	TRBV18	TRBD2	TGTGCCAGCTCTCCAACTAGCGGGGGGACCTACAATGAGCAGTTCTTC	CASSPTSGGTYNEQFF
TRBJ2-3	-	TRBV6-2/TRBV6-3	TRBD2	TGTGCCAGTGAAGCCCCCAGCGGGAGGGCCCGTAGCACAGATACGCAGTATTTT	CASEAPSGRARSTDTQYF
TRBJ2-1	few	TRBV24-1	TRBD2	TGTGCCACCAGTGATTTTGCTAGCGGGAGCTCCTACAATGAGCAGTTCTTC	CATSDFASGSSYNEQFF
TRBJ2-7	few	TRBV7-6	-	TGTGCCAGCAGCCCGCGACCCACCCCGGGCGAGCAGTACTTC	CASSPRPTPGEQYF
TRBJ1-1	-	TRBV7-2	-	TGTGCCAGCAGCCCACGCTGGACAGACTACGACGAAGCTTTCTTT	CASSPRWTDYDEAFF
TRBJ2-1	-	TRBV28	-	TGTGCCAGCAGTTTGTTGGAAACCGGGACAAGTACTTCCTACAATGAGCAGTTCTTC	CASSLLETGTSTSYNEQFF
TRBJ2-1	-	TRBV4-3	TRBD2	TGCGCCAGCAACCAAGATTTAGCGGGAGGGCCGTTCAATGAGCAGTTCTTC	CASNQDLAGGPFNEQFF
TRBJ2-7	few	TRBV6-1	-	TGTGCCAGCAGTCCGGGCAACCGAGACTACGAGCAGTACTTC	CASSPGNRDYEQYF
TRBJ2-7	few	TRBV4-2	TRBD2	TGTGCCAGCAGCCAAGATGGGACTAGCAAGTACGAGCAGTACTTC	CASSQDGTSKYEQYF
TRBJ2-3	few	TRBV5-1	-	TGCGCCAGCAGCTTGGAGGGGCCCACAGATACGCAGTATTTT	CASSLEGPTDTQYF
TRBJ2-3	-	TRBV24-1	-	TGTGCCACCAGTGAGAGGACGTCAGATACGCAGTATTTT	CATSERTSDTQYF
TRBJ2-7	few	TRBV7-9	-	TGTGCCAGCAGCAGGAGAGGGTTGGGGCTCGAGCAGTACTTC	CASSRRGLGLEQYF
TRBJ2-1	few	TRBV10-3	-	TGTGCCATCAGTGATACGGGAGCGTTTAATGAGCAGTTCTTC	CAISDTGAFNEQFF
TRBJ2-3	few	TRBV7-2	-	TGTGCCAGCAGCACCCCACTCACAGATACGCAGTATTTT	CASSTPLTDTQYF
TRBJ2-3	-	TRBV29-1	TRBD2	TGCAGCGTTGCTGGGGGACTACTAAGCACAGATACGCAGTATTTT	CSVAGGLLSTDTQYF
TRBJ2-2	few	TRBV7-2	-	TGTGCCAGCAGCTTAGACCCAGGGCTGGCCGGGGAGCTGTTTTTT	CASSLDPGLAGELFF
TRBJ1-3	few	TRBV7-9	-	TGTGCCACCCAGTTGGGAGGTGGAAACACCATATATTTT	CATQLGGGNTIYF
TRBJ2-1	many	TRBV5-1	TRBD1	TGCGCCAGCAGCTTGACAGGGGAGTCCTACAATGAGCAGTTCTTC	CASSLTGESYNEQFF
TRBJ2-7	-	TRBV11-2	TRBD2	TGTGCCAGCAGCGCCGGGACTAACTCCTACGAGCAGTACTTC	CASSAGTNSYEQYF
TRBJ2-5	many	TRBV4-2	-	TGTGCCAGCAGCCAGGAAAGCGGCAGGGGTGAGACCCAGTACTTC	CASSQESGRGETQYF
TRBJ2-1	many	TRBV28	TRBD2	TGTGCCTCACGGGGGACTAGCGGGATCAATGAGCAGTTCTTC	CASRGTSGINEQFF
TRBJ2-1	-	TRBV14	-	TGTGCCAGCAGCCAATCGACTGGAAATTGGATACACAATGAGCAGTTCTTC	CASSQSTGNWIHNEQFF
TRBJ2-1	few	TRBV30	-	TGTGCCTGGACACGAGGGAATGAGCAGTTCTTC	CAWTRGNEQFF
TRBJ2-1	many	TRBV29-1	TRBD2	TGCAGCGTCCCCGGGACTAGCGGGATGTACAATGAGCAGTTCTTC	CSVPGTSGMYNEQFF
TRBJ2-1	once	TRBV20-1	-	TGCAGTGCTACGGGGTACAATGAGCAGTTCTTC	CSATGYNEQFF
TRBJ2-6	-	TRBV11-2	TRBD1	TGTGCCAGCAGCCCCTGGCTTCGGGACAGGGGCTCTGGGGCCAACGTCCTGACTTTC	CASSPWLRDRGSGANVLTF
TRBJ2-5	few	TRBV5-1	TRBD2	TGCGCCAGCAGCTCCTTCGGGGGGGGACTCCAAGAGACCCAGTACTTC	CASSSFGGGLQETQYF
TRBJ1-5	many	TRBV20-1	-	TGCAGTGCACTGGACAGCCCGAATCAGCCCCAGCATTTT	CSALDSPNQPQHF
TRBJ2-3	few	TRBV6-2/TRBV6-3	TRBD1	TGTGCCAGCAGCCCCAAAACGACAGGGGTGAAGTATTTT	CASSPKTTGVKYF
TRBJ2-1	few	TRBV20-1	TRBD2	TGCAGTGCTGGGGGACTAGCGGGGCTTAACTCCTACAATGAGCAGTTCTTC	CSAGGLAGLNSYNEQFF
TRBJ2-7	few	TRBV6-1	TRBD2	TGTGCCAGCAGACCGACATTAGCGGGCGTAAACTCCTACGAGCAGTACTTC	CASRPTLAGVNSYEQYF
TRBJ2-7	few	TRBV6-2/TRBV6-3	-	TGTGCCAGCAGTTACTTTACAGGTTTCTACGAGCAGTACTTC	CASSYFTGFYEQYF
TRBJ2-5	few	TRBV5-1	TRBD2	TGCGCCAGCAGCGGGACTAGCGGGGGAGAGACCCAGTACTTC	CASSGTSGGETQYF
TRBJ2-1	many	TRBV27	TRBD2	TGTGCCAGCAGTTTACTAGCTAGCGGGCCTTACAATGAGCAGTTCTTC	CASSLLASGPYNEQFF
TRBJ2-1	-	TRBV27	TRBD2	TGTGCCAGCAGTTCTGGGGCTAGCGGGGGCCTGAGCTCCTACAATGAGCAGTTCTTC	CASSSGASGGLSSYNEQFF
TRBJ2-3	few	TRBV28	-	TGTGCCAGCAGTTTATCAATTGATACGCAGTATTTT	CASSLSIDTQYF
TRBJ2-1	many	TRBV29-1	TRBD2	TGCAGCACGGGACTAGCGGGTAACAATGAGCAGTTCTTC	CSTGLAGNNEQFF
TRBJ1-4	-	TRBV5-1	-	TGCGCCAGCAGCTTGTCACAGGACGTTGGGGAAAAACTGTTTTTT	CASSLSQDVGEKLFF
TRBJ2-1	few	TRBV18	-	TGTGCCAGCTCATTCGGGAGCTCCTACAATGAGCAGTTCTTC	CASSFGSSYNEQFF
TRBJ2-3	few	TRBV30	-	TGTGCCTGGAGTAATAAGGAGGATGTCAGAGATACGCAGTATTTT	CAWSNKEDVRDTQYF
TRBJ2-7	few	TRBV29-1	-	TGCAGCGTTGAATCCTCATCCTACGAGCAGTACTTC	CSVESSSYEQYF
TRBJ1-5	-	TRBV7-2	-	TGTGCCAGCAGCTTATCACACGGGAATCAGCCCCAGCATTTT	CASSLSHGNQPQHF
TRBJ2-5	many	TRBV2	-	TGTGCCATCCAGCAGTACCAAGAGACCCAGTACTTC	CAIQQYQETQYF
TRBJ1-6	-	TRBV7-2	-	TGTGCCAGCAGCTTAGCGCGGTATTCACCCCTCCACTTT	CASSLARYSPLHF
TRBJ2-3	few	TRBV18	TRBD2	TGTGCCAGCTCACCACTTATGGGACTATCCTCAGCCGCAGATACGCAGTATTTT	CASSPLMGLSSAADTQYF
TRBJ2-4	few	TRBV28	-	TGTGCCAGCAGTTACATAGCCAAAAACATTCAGTACTTC	CASSYIAKNIQYF
TRBJ2-5	few	TRBV9	-	TGTGCCAGCAGCGAGGCGGATAACAGGGCCGCGGAGACCCAGTACTTC	CASSEADNRAAETQYF
TRBJ1-2	-	TRBV29-1	TRBD1	TGCAGCGTTTCAGTCCAGGGGGCTATCTATGGCTACACCTTC	CSVSVQGAIYGYTF
TRBJ2-7	many	TRBV7-9	-	TGTGCCAGCAGCCCCGCGGTCAAGCAGTACTTC	CASSPAVKQYF
TRBJ2-2	few	TRBV11-1	TRBD2	TGTGCCAGCAGCACAGGACTAGCGGGAGGCGCGAACACCGGGGAGCTGTTTTTT	CASSTGLAGGANTGELFF
TRBJ1-5	many	TRBV5-1	-	TGCGCCAGCAGCATCGGACCCGGGAGCAATCAGCCCCAGCATTTT	CASSIGPGSNQPQHF